Below are 10 T cell receptor beta chains sequenced from a single sample in a study of early T cells in non-severe SARS-CoV-2 infection. TCRdb ran MiXCR on the 5' RACE reads and lists one entry per CDR3 protein. The table has tens of thousands of distinct CDR3 sequences, over 9% seen once. The specimen was whole blood. The receptors stem from an adult who was a healthcare worker with PCR-confirmed SARS-CoV-2 infection or an uninfected control (not recorded which).

This clonotype was seen repeatedly, ten times or more. The V gene is TRBV29-1, the J gene TRBJ2-1, with 13 bases that match TRBD2. Germline CDR1 reads SQVTM; CDR2 reads ANQGSEA. CDR3 length: 14 amino acids. Losses at the gene ends were 6 bases for V and 4 bases for J; bases not matched to a gene: 3. This CDR3 reads CSVRTSGGYNEQFF. The CDR3 nucleotides read TGCAGCGTGAGGACTAGCGGGGGTTACAATGAGCAGTTCTTC.

The chain links TRBV29-1 to TRBJ2-3; the D is unclear. Trimming took off 8 bases at V and 5 bases at J, with 8 bases between the two ends. Germline V lookup: CDR1 SQVTM, CDR2 ANQGSEA. The CDR3 covers 10 residues. Here the CDR3 reads CSMGGDTQYF. In DNA, the CDR3 is TGCAGCATGGGCGGAGATACGCAGTATTTT.

In this sample, this clonotype turned up a few times. The V call is TRBV2, the J call TRBJ2-3; the D is unclear. Germline loops: CDR1 SNHLY, CDR2 FYNNEI. Between the trimmed V and J ends, which lost 6 bases and 0 bases, there was a span of 10 bases. The CDR3 covers 14 residues. The CDR3 here is CASRDTSSTDTQYF. The CDR3 DNA is TGTGCCAGCAGAGACACTTCTAGCACAGATACGCAGTATTTT.

V is TRBV29-1 and J is TRBJ1-2; D unclear. Looked up from germline, CDR1 is SQVTM and CDR2 is ANQGSEA. Trimming removed 4 bases at V and 3 bases at J, with 9 bases between. This CDR3 comprises 12 residues. In DNA, the CDR3 is TGCAGCGTTGTTGGGGTTGACTATGGCTACACCTTC. Protein product: CSVVGVDYGYTF.

This clonotype was seen a few times. The chain uses TRBV10-3 and TRBJ1-6; possible D gene TRBD1, 6 bases. Germline CDR1 is ENHRY and CDR2 is SYGVKD. Trimming removed 0 bases from V and 16 bases from J, with 13 bases in between. The CDR3 contains 13 residues. CDR3 sequence reads: CAISESWTAALHF. CDR3 sequence (DNA): TGTGCCATCAGTGAGTCTTGGACAGCCGCACTCCACTTT.

This clonotype has a count of ten or more. CDR3 sequence reads: CASSLIGVSYGYTF. The CDR3 coding sequence is TGTGCCAGCTCACTGATAGGGGTGAGCTATGGCTACACCTTC. The genes are TRBV18 and TRBJ1-2, with D possibly being TRBD1 (5 bases). With 4 bases removed from V and 4 bases from J, the gap between germline ends came to 13 bases. The length of the CDR3 is 14 residues. CDR1 is KGHSH, CDR2 LQKENI, per germline.

The rearrangement uses TRBV18 and TRBJ2-1; D unresolved. The CDR3 extends over 14 amino acids. V was cut by 3 bases and J by 1 base, with 7 bases left in between. CDR1 and CDR2 from the germline V gene are KGHSH and LQKENI. CDR3 in DNA: TGTGCCAGCTCACCGACTCCTTCCTACAATGAGCAGTTCTTC. Its translation: CASSPTPSYNEQFF.

V and J are TRBV20-1 and TRBJ1-1; a possible D gene is TRBD1 (6 bases). Per the germline V gene, CDR1 is DFQATT and CDR2 is SNEGSKA (reference sequence). The CDR3 covers 15 residues. The V gene lost 0 bases and the J gene lost 2 bases, with 13 bases spanning the gap. CDR3 nucleotides: TGCAGTGCTAGAGAGACAGGCCGGGCTAACACTGAAGCTTTCTTT. It translates to CSARETGRANTEAFF.

V is TRBV7-7 and J is TRBJ2-2; 12 bases match TRBD2. Per the germline V gene, CDR1 is SSHAT and CDR2 is FNYEAQ (reference sequence). CDR3 length: 17 amino acids. Trimming took 4 bases from V and 4 from J; bases not matched to a gene: 7. The DNA for the CDR3 is TGTGCCAGCAGCTCTCGACTAGCGGGAGCCTCCACCGGGGAGCTGTTTTTT. Translating gives CASSSRLAGASTGELFF.

This clonotype has only a few counts. V usage is TRBV7-2 and J usage is TRBJ2-1; 7 bases match TRBD2. The germline V gene has CDR1 SGHTA and CDR2 FQGNSA. V lost 5 bases, J lost 4 bases, and 11 bases stayed unmatched. This CDR3 has 16 residues. The CDR3: CASSQAMGGPYNEQFF. DNA of the CDR3: TGTGCCAGCAGCCAGGCGATGGGAGGGCCATACAATGAGCAGTTCTTC. The variable domain in full, completed from reference TRBV7-2 and TRBJ2-1, reads GAGVSQSPSNKVTEKGKDVELRCDPISGHTALYWYRQSLGQGLEFLIYFQGNSAPDKSGLPSDRFSAERTGGSVSTLTIQRTQQEDSAVYLCASSQAMGGPYNEQFFGPGTRLTVL.